A selection of T cell receptor beta chains follows, all from one sample in a study of blood T cell repertoires in COVID-19. The protocol was immunoSEQ multiplex PCR, while the TCRdb copy is restricted to in-frame clones and leaves out a portion. Here the sample spans roughly 320,000 clones, approximately 91% being singletons. Sequenced sample: PBMCs or T cells enriched from blood (not recorded which). These TCRs come from a woman aged 30 to 39 who had been exposed to COVID-19. CDR3s include the opening cysteine and the closing phenylalanine or tryptophan.

j_call v_call cdr3_aa
TRBJ2-7 TRBV7-9 CASSSDEQYF
TRBJ2-1 TRBV14 CASSHRRTGYNEQFF
TRBJ2-3 TRBV5-3 CARSARSSGGSTDTQYF
TRBJ1-1 TRBV10-3 CAPSTGVNTEAFF
TRBJ2-4 TRBV19 CASGTGRAKNIQYF
TRBJ2-2 TRBV4-1 CASSQARGELFF
TRBJ1-1 TRBV4-1 CASSHLTGATEAFF
TRBJ2-7 TRBV5-8 CAGDRGSYEQYF
TRBJ2-7 TRBV24-1 CATSDGGGYEQYF
TRBJ1-3 TRBV7-2 CASSLGVSGNTIYF
TRBJ2-5 TRBV2 CASRRGTNQETQYF
TRBJ2-2 TRBV10-3 CAISEQATTGELFF
TRBJ2-3 TRBV5-4 CASSFLLAGRSTDTQYF
TRBJ2-7 TRBV5-6 CASSSPGTGERREQYF
TRBJ1-1 TRBV4-2 CASSRPGQNTEAFF
TRBJ2-3 TRBV5-1 CASSSTSGGTPSTDTQYF
TRBJ1-2 TRBV12-5 CASGRDRADGGYTF
TRBJ2-5 TRBV4-3 CASSHGLAYYQETQYF
TRBJ2-3 TRBV7-9 CASREGSTDTQYF
TRBJ1-3 TRBV2 CASSELGRQGDSGNTIYF
TRBJ1-5 TRBV29-1 CSVGGQGNQPQHF
TRBJ1-2 TRBV5-6 CASSATGFNYGYTF
TRBJ1-4 TRBV7-8 CASSLVRDGEKLFF
TRBJ2-1 TRBV4-1 CASSQDAGGIRYNEQFF
TRBJ2-2 TRBV3-1/TRBV3-2 CARRRGGNTGELFF
TRBJ1-6 TRBV25-1 CASSETLTGWQSPLHF
TRBJ1-1 TRBV5-4 CASSGMGRNTEAFF